Given below is one T cell receptor beta chain in context. This sample is drawn from a study of lymphopenia after photon versus proton radiotherapy. Method: immunoSEQ multiplex PCR; TCRdb's copy keeps in-frame clones and lacks some. The sample lists approximately 53,000 clones, 92% occurring once. The germline V gene has CDR1 SGHNT and CDR2 YYREEE (reference sequence). This CDR3 contains 16 residues. The V gene end was trimmed by 4 bases and the J gene end by 3 bases; junction bases not matched to a gene: 8. V is TRBV5-4 and J is TRBJ2-2; TRBD2 agrees at 8 bases. The source material was peripheral blood, sampled from a patient treated with photon-based radiotherapy. This clonotype was obtained from a woman aged 40 to 50 with cholangiocarcinoma. CDR3 DNA: TGTGCCAGCAGCAACTGGACTAGCATCGACACCGGGGAGCTGTTTTTT. It yields the protein CASSNWTSIDTGELFF.